This TCR beta chain was recovered during a study of T cell repertoires in ileal Crohn's disease. This clone was detected only a few times. Its antigen is still unknown. The time point was: neoterminal ileum biopsy at postoperative endoscopy, about 6 months after surgery. Patients were adults with ileal or ileocolonic Crohn's disease needing resection. Per sample, approximately 550 nanograms of biopsy DNA were TCRB immunosequenced. Sequencing was performed with immunoSEQ multiplex PCR; in TCRdb, only in-frame clones are kept and a portion is missing. The repertoire includes 1,900 or so clones, about four fifths of them detected once, and around 7% sits in the top ten. Study observations and caveats: Compared with CD4 T cells, sorted CD8 cells carried more expanded clones. Every patient over 26.8% clonality showed endoscopic recurrence.

The CDR3 has 11 amino acids. V was cut by 4 bases and J by 4 bases, with 2 bases left in between. Germline V gene sequence: CDR1 MNHEY, CDR2 SVGAGI. V gene TRBV6-5 combines with J gene TRBJ1-3; D ambiguous. The sequence was collected from an adult with Crohn's disease. The source material was ileal tissue. The CDR3 DNA reads TGTGCCAGCAGTTTAGGAAACACCATATATTTT. Its protein is CASSLGNTIYF.